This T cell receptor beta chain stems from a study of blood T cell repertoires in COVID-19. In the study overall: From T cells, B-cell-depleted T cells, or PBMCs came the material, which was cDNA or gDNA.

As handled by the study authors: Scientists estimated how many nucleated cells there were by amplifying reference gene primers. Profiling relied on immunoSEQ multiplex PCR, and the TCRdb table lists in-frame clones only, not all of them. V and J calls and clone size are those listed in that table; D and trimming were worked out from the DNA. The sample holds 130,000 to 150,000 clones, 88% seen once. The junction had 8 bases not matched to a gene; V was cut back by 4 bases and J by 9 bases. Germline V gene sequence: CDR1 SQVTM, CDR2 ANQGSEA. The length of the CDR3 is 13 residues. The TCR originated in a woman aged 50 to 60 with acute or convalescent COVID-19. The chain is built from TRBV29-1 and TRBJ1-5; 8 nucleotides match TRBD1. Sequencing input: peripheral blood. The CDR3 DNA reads TGCAGCGTTGCTGGTCCAGGGGGCATGCCCCAGCATTTT. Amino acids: CSVAGPGGMPQHF.